This T cell receptor (beta chain) was sequenced during a study of blood T cell repertoires in COVID-19. Study details: Samples taken during acute and convalescent COVID-19 were collected in the United States, Italy and Spain. T cells, B-cell-depleted T cells, or PBMCs provided the cDNA or gDNA that served as material.

The CDR3 has 11 residues. CDR1 is DFQATT and CDR2 is SNEGSKA in the germline V gene (reference sequence). V was shortened by 5 bases and J by 13 bases, with 16 bases between the two germline ends. This clone is a singleton in its sample. Authors' analysis steps: Amplification with reference gene primers provided the estimates of nucleated cell counts. Repertoires were generated with immunoSEQ multiplex PCR, while TCRdb's copy carries only in-frame clones and drops some. V, J and clone size were drawn from that table, and D and trimming were deduced from the DNA. The sample records 150,000 or so clones, roughly four fifths being singletons.

Source material: peripheral blood. The receptor comes from an elderly woman with acute or convalescent COVID-19. V is TRBV20-1 and J is TRBJ2-3, with D possibly TRBD1 on 6 matching bases. The CDR3 loop reads CSADRNRVEYF. The CDR3, as DNA: TGCAGTGCTGACAGAAACAGGGTCGAGTATTTT.